The T cell receptor (beta chain) under discussion was sequenced for a study of blood T cell repertoires in COVID-19. Study-level information: The United States, Italy and Spain supplied acute and convalescent COVID-19 samples. Nucleic acid was either cDNA or gDNA, and it came from T cells, B-cell-depleted T cells, or PBMCs.

This clone was detected once. From germline, CDR1 is SGHTA and CDR2 FQGNSA. The CDR3 loop spans 17 amino acids. V dropped 4 bases and J dropped 0; count of bases not matched to a gene: 1. Data came from immunoSEQ multiplex PCR; TCRdb stores just in-frame clones and leaves some out. The sample shows about 110,000 clones, 70% to 90% of them seen only once. This receptor was identified in a human donor in a cohort sampled during active COVID-19. The sample consisted of peripheral blood. The chain joins TRBV7-2 to TRBJ2-2, with 14 bases that match TRBD2. As DNA, the CDR3 is TGTGCCAGCAGCTCGACTAGCGGGGGGGCGAACACCGGGGAGCTGTTTTTT. Translated, it gives CASSSTSGGANTGELFF.